This T cell receptor beta chain was identified during a study of CD8 T cells in ankylosing spondylitis. This CDR3 has 14 residues. The germline V and J ends were trimmed by 6 bases and 4 bases, with 13 bases remaining between them. TCRdb reprocessed the 5' RACE reads via MiXCR and lists one record per CDR3 protein. The repertoire holds about 540,000 distinct CDR3 sequences, with more than 9.5% as singletons. This clonotype showed up just a few times. What it binds is unknown. General study results and limits: There was a TCR beta motif, made of roughly eight highly homologous variants, that appeared characteristic of ankylosing spondylitis blood.

Sequencing was carried out using blood, either unsorted or a sorted T cell fraction (not recorded which). This clonotype was obtained from a male donor with ankylosing spondylitis. The rearrangement uses TRBV12-3 or TRBV12-4 and TRBJ1-3; no firm D call. The CDR3 DNA follows: TGTGCCAGCAGCTTTGACATATCAGGAAACACCATATATTTT. It encodes CASSFDISGNTIYF.